One sample yielded the 13 T cell receptor beta chains listed below, sequenced in a study of PD-1 blockade in classical Hodgkin lymphoma (dated by TCRdb to 2020 to 2022). What the time point label conveys for this sample: cycle 4 day 1 (C4D1), after less than seven weeks of nivolumab. Relapse after autologous stem cell transplantation had occurred in all trial patients, and cohorts A, B and C were distinguished by prior brentuximab vedotin exposure. The library was generated by the immunoSEQ multiplex PCR assay. TCRdb's version of the immuneACCESS table is confined to in-frame rearrangements and falls short of the full clone set. An unresolved V gene accounts for under half of the shortfall where checked; the remainder is of unknown origin. The sample table lists 90,000 to 140,000 clones, over 85% of them with a count of one. Around 19% of the sample is in the top ten clones. The material sequenced was peripheral blood mononuclear cells (PBMCs), taken before the fourth cycle of nivolumab. The origin of the receptors is a human donor with classical Hodgkin lymphoma.

This clone has just one count. CDR3 in amino acids: CASSPGSVVAYEQYF. The CDR3 coding sequence is TGTGCCAGCTCACCAGGGAGCGTAGTAGCCTACGAGCAGTACTTC. The rearrangement joins TRBV18 to TRBJ2-7, with D tentatively TRBD2 (5 bases). The germline CDR1 and CDR2 sequences are KGHSH and LQKENI. V lost 2 bases, J lost 2 bases, and 13 bases lay in between. The CDR3 contains 15 residues.

The genes are TRBV6-1 and TRBJ1-2; D might be TRBD1 (6 bases). V was clipped by 8 bases and J by 2 bases, with 9 bases between them. Germline V gene lookup returns CDR1 MNHNS and CDR2 SASEGT. The CDR3 is made up of 12 amino acids. In nucleotides, the CDR3 is TGTGCCAGCGGACAGATGAACTATGGCTACACCTTC. Translating gives CASGQMNYGYTF.

The rearrangement joins TRBV4-3 to TRBJ1-1; unclear D gene. The germline CDR1 and CDR2 sequences are LGHNA and YSLEER. V was clipped by 2 bases and J by 0 bases, with 10 bases between them. CDR3 length equals 15 residues. CDR3 residues: CASSQHDSLNTEAFF. Written as DNA, the CDR3 is TGCGCCAGCAGCCAACATGATTCCCTGAACACTGAAGCTTTCTTT.

DNA of the CDR3: TGCGCCAGCAGCCAAGATCCGTCTTCCGGGACAAGGAGGAACTATGGCTACACCTTC. Its translation is CASSQDPSSGTRRNYGYTF. The V and J genes are TRBV4-1 and TRBJ1-2; D is perhaps TRBD1 (6 bases). From germline, CDR1 is MGHRA and CDR2 YSYEKL. V was trimmed by 0 bases and J by 2 bases, leaving 22 bases between them. The CDR3 spans 19 residues.

The chain has TRBV6-4 and TRBJ1-2, with 7 bases that match TRBD1. There are 15 residues in the CDR3. Germline-derived CDR1 and CDR2 are MRHNA and SNTAGT. Trimming removed 2 bases from V and 4 bases from J; junction bases left unmatched: 7. The CDR3 coding sequence is TGTGCCAGCAGTGACGGGGTGACAGGGACCTATGGCTACACCTTC. Translation: CASSDGVTGTYGYTF.

The chain employs TRBV7-2 and TRBJ1-3, with TRBD1 as a possible D gene (5 bases). This CDR3 comprises 15 residues. V lost 1 base to trimming and J lost 3 bases, with 10 bases between them. In germline, CDR1 is SGHTA, CDR2 FQGNSA. The CDR3 sequence: CASSLERGVGNTIYF. The CDR3, as DNA: TGTGCCAGCAGCTTAGAGCGGGGGGTTGGAAACACCATATATTTT.

The gene calls are TRBV4-3 and TRBJ2-7; 9 bases line up with TRBD2. CDR3 length equals 18 residues. With 1 base clipped from V and 5 bases from J, the junction kept 15 bases outside the gene matches. Germline lookup yields CDR1 LGHNA and CDR2 YSLEER. DNA of the CDR3: TGCGCCAGCAGCCAAGCTTGGGGTAGCGGGAGTTCGGGCCACGAGCAGTACTTC. It specifies CASSQAWGSGSSGHEQYF.

This clone was detected only once. The rearrangement uses TRBV7-2 and TRBJ1-1; maybe TRBD1 (5 bases). V was trimmed by 5 bases and J by 4 bases, leaving 11 bases between them. In germline, CDR1 is SGHTA, CDR2 FQGNSA. This CDR3 is built from 13 residues. Here the CDR3 DNA reads TGTGCCAGCAGCCCCGGGGGTGTCACTGAAGCTTTCTTT. Translating gives CASSPGGVTEAFF.

The chain joins TRBV6-5 to TRBJ1-1; D is perhaps TRBD1 (5 bases). Trimming took off 6 bases at V and 4 bases at J, with 9 bases between the two ends. The CDR3 sequence is 12 residues long. CDR1 and CDR2 from the germline V gene are MNHEY and SVGAGI. The CDR3 bases are TGTGCCAGCAGCCAGGGAGGCACTGAAGCTTTCTTT. It specifies CASSQGGTEAFF.

The chain recombines TRBV4-1 with TRBJ2-7; 11 positions agree with TRBD2. Germline V gene data show CDR1 as MGHRA and CDR2 as YSYEKL. The CDR3 is 17 amino acids. The V and J ends lost 2 bases and 0 bases, in that order; junction bases with no gene match: 6. The CDR3 sequence is CASSQRTSGPYSYEQYF. In nucleotides, the CDR3 is TGCGCCAGCAGCCAAAGGACTAGCGGGCCGTACTCCTACGAGCAGTACTTC.

To note about this clone: One junction end disagrees with the germline gene, perhaps due to a read error. The chain has TRBV5-6 and TRBJ2-1; D may be TRBD2 (6 bases). From germline, CDR1 is SGHDT and CDR2 YYEEEE. The CDR3 runs 13 residues. The CDR3 loop is CASSPWDFTERVF. The CDR3 DNA is TGTGCCAGCAGCCCGTGGGACTTCACGGAGAGGGTCTTC.

The chain couples TRBV10-2 to TRBJ1-1; TRBD1 aligns across 8 bases. The CDR3 spans 13 residues. Germline CDR1 WSHSY, CDR2 SAAADI. Trimming cost V 7 bases and J 4 bases; bases outside gene matches: 5. The CDR3 DNA follows: TGCGCCAGCACCCAAACAGGGGGCACTGAAGCTTTCTTT. It encodes CASTQTGGTEAFF.

The rearrangement links TRBV30 to TRBJ2-2; 8 bases line up with TRBD1. The CDR3 is made up of 14 amino acids. The germline V gene has CDR1 GTSNPN and CDR2 SVGIG (reference sequence). J lost 4 bases, V lost 3 bases, and 4 bases had no gene match. In DNA, the CDR3 is TGTGCCTGGAGAAATACAGGGGGCACCGGGGAGCTGTTTTTT. Its translation is CAWRNTGGTGELFF.